Following are 32 T cell receptor beta chains from one sample sequenced in a study of shared T cell receptors in the human thymus. The data were produced by immunoSEQ multiplex PCR, yet TCRdb's version contains in-frame clones alone and is incomplete. The table includes 450,000 to 650,000 clones, approximately 80% detected once. This sample also belongs to another study, concerning human thymus T cells.

Sample: thymocytes. Every receptor here comes from a boy younger than two with a congenital heart defect.

The chain has TRBV6-4 and TRBJ2-1, with 7 bases lining up with TRBD2. V lost 3 bases, J lost 0 bases, and 8 bases stayed unmatched. The CDR3 covers 17 residues. Per the germline V gene, CDR1 is MRHNA and CDR2 is SNTAGT. The chain's CDR3 is CASSERALAGSYNEQFF. As DNA, the CDR3 is TGTGCCAGCAGTGAGAGGGCCTTAGCGGGCTCCTACAATGAGCAGTTCTTC.

This chain links TRBV4-2 with TRBJ2-1; TRBD1 matches at 8 bases. The CDR3 extends over 16 amino acids. J lost 0 bases, V lost 4 bases, and 5 bases had no gene match. Germline V gene sequence: CDR1 LGHNA, CDR2 YNFKEQ. The CDR3 loop is CASSRTGPASYNEQFF. The CDR3 coding sequence is TGTGCCAGCAGCCGGACAGGGCCGGCCTCCTACAATGAGCAGTTCTTC.

This clone has only one observation. The chain links TRBV6-1 to TRBJ2-5; D remains ambiguous. Germline V gene sequence: CDR1 MNHNS, CDR2 SASEGT. CDR3 length equals 13 residues. The V gene lost 3 bases and the J gene lost 2 bases, with 7 bases spanning the gap. CDR3 coding DNA: TGTGCCAGCAGTGAGACCAGGCAAGAGACCCAGTACTTC. Translated: CASSETRQETQYF.

The CDR3 sequence is CASSPDRGTAKNIQYF. The CDR3 DNA reads as TGTGCCAGCAGCCCCGACAGGGGGACGGCCAAAAACATTCAGTACTTC. This chain connects TRBV5-5 to TRBJ2-4; 9 bases fit TRBD1. CDR1 SGHKS and CDR2 YYEKEE come from the germline V gene (reference sequence). The CDR3 is made up of 16 amino acids. V shed 4 bases and J 1 base; nucleotides not matched to a gene: 6.

This rearrangement joins TRBV28 to TRBJ2-1, with 8 nucleotides matching TRBD2. The germline V gene encodes CDR1 MDHEN and CDR2 SYDVKM. The length of the CDR3 is 14 residues. The CDR3 DNA reads as TGTGTCCCCGGGGGGGCGCGGGACGACAATGAGCAGTTCTTC. Its translation is CVPGGARDDNEQFF.

This sequence joins TRBV7-9 and TRBJ1-3; 9 bases agree with TRBD1. Germline V gives CDR1 SEHNR, CDR2 FQNEAQ (reference sequence). The CDR3 contains 19 residues. V lost 1 base, J lost 0 bases, and 10 bases stayed unmatched. CDR3 residues: CASSLVGTGPPISGNTIYF. The CDR3 bases are TGTGCCAGCAGCTTAGTGGGGACAGGGCCCCCTATCTCTGGAAACACCATATATTTT. Full variable domain (missing parts from reference TRBV7-9 and TRBJ1-3): DTGVSQNPRHKITKRGQNVTFRCDPISEHNRLYWYRQTLGQGPEFLTYFQNEAQLEKSRLLSDRFSAERPKGSFSTLEIQRTEQGDSAMYLCASSLVGTGPPISGNTIYFGEGSWLTVV.

This clone was detected a few times. The chain has TRBV27 and TRBJ1-2; possibly TRBD1 for D (6 bases). Deletions cut 7 bases from V and 4 bases from J, with 16 bases between. Germline CDR1 MNHEY, CDR2 SMNVEV (reference sequence). The CDR3 extends over 14 amino acids. Written as DNA, the CDR3 is TGTGCCAGCACCCTTCGAGGGGGGGCCTATGGCTACACCTTC. Translated, it gives CASTLRGGAYGYTF.

This chain connects TRBV11-1 to TRBJ2-1; 9 bases are a match to TRBD2. The CDR3 loop spans 18 amino acids. The J segment lost 1 base and the V segment lost 7 bases, leaving 14 bases of the junction unmatched. Germline assignment: CDR1 SGHAT and CDR2 FQDESV (reference sequence). The CDR3 DNA is TGTGCCAGCACCCCCCCAAGGCGGGAGGGCCTGTCCTACAATGAGCAGTTCTTC. Protein sequence: CASTPPRREGLSYNEQFF.

The chain combines TRBV7-9 with TRBJ1-3; no reliable D call. Trimming pared 8 bases from V and 2 bases from J, leaving 16 bases between. The CDR3 consists of 15 residues. Germline CDR1 is SEHNR and CDR2 is FQNEAQ (reference sequence). The CDR3 DNA reads TGTGCCAGCCATTATGAGGGCGAAACTGGAAACACCATATATTTT. Its translation: CASHYEGETGNTIYF.

This chain connects TRBV28 to TRBJ2-1; 9 bases line up with TRBD1. J lost 10 bases, V lost 6 bases, and 7 bases had no gene match. Germline CDR1 reads MDHEN; CDR2 reads SYDVKM. The CDR3 totals 13 residues. The CDR3, as DNA: TGTGCCAGCAGAACGACAGGGGGGAGCGAGCAGTTCTTC. It codes for CASRTTGGSEQFF.

The chain links TRBV5-1 to TRBJ2-7, with D possibly TRBD1 on 6 matching bases. The CDR3 extends over 14 amino acids. The V and J ends lost 2 bases and 0 bases respectively, with 9 bases between them. The V gene's germline CDR1 is SGHRS and CDR2 YFSETQ. This chain's CDR3 is CASSFQDSSYEQYF. Written as DNA, the CDR3 is TGCGCCAGCAGCTTTCAGGACAGCTCCTACGAGCAGTACTTC.

This clone was observed a few times. This rearrangement joins TRBV28 to TRBJ2-7; 11 bases fit TRBD2. Germline CDR1 is MDHEN and CDR2 is SYDVKM. Trimming took 7 bases from V and 1 from J; bases not matched to a gene: 6. The CDR3 length is 15 residues. The CDR3 bases are TGTGCCAGCAACCGTAGCGGGAGGGATTCCTACGAGCAGTACTTC. Its translation: CASNRSGRDSYEQYF.

The J gene is TRBJ2-7, the V gene TRBV28; 10 bases match TRBD2. The length of the CDR3 is 19 residues. CDR1 MDHEN and CDR2 SYDVKM come from the germline V gene. J was trimmed by 4 bases and V by 7 bases; bases with no gene match: 22. CDR3 nucleotides: TGTGCCAGCACCTCAGAGACTAGCGGGTCCCGTCTTTATCCTTACGAGCAGTACTTC. This sequence encodes CASTSETSGSRLYPYEQYF.

This sequence joins TRBV18 and TRBJ2-3; D is perhaps TRBD2 (5 bases). The V end lost 3 bases, the J end lost 3 bases, and 16 bases lay between the germline ends. The CDR3 sequence is 16 residues long. Germline assignment: CDR1 KGHSH and CDR2 LQKENI. CDR3 in DNA: TGTGCCAGCTCACCGGACTTTTCGGCTGGGACAGATACGCAGTATTTT. It codes for CASSPDFSAGTDTQYF.

This clone was counted only a few times. The chain uses TRBV27 and TRBJ1-5; 9 positions agree with TRBD1. CDR1 MNHEY and CDR2 SMNVEV come from the germline V gene (reference sequence). V shed 4 bases, J shed 6 bases, and the junction held 7 bases outside the gene matches. The CDR3 extends over 15 amino acids. CDR3 DNA sequence: TGTGCCAGCAGTTCCAACAGGGGGCATGGTCAGCCCCAGCATTTT. Translated: CASSSNRGHGQPQHF.

V gene TRBV5-3 combines with J gene TRBJ2-7, with 10 bases lining up with TRBD2. TRBV5-3 carries the ORF label, with uncertain function. This CDR3 comprises 19 residues. V was clipped by 3 bases and J by 2 bases; unmatched bases: 17. CDR3 amino acids: CARSSPPLNTSGTPYEQYF. The CDR3 DNA is TGTGCCAGAAGCTCCCCCCCGCTCAATACTAGCGGGACCCCCTACGAGCAGTACTTC.

This chain joins TRBV30 and TRBJ2-1; a possible D gene is TRBD2 (6 bases). Germline lookup yields CDR1 GTSNPN and CDR2 SVGIG (reference sequence). The CDR3 has 11 residues. The V end was cut by 5 bases, the J end by 9 bases, with 11 bases between. As DNA, the CDR3 is TGTGCCTGGGGGGGAGGCCGTGAGCAGTTCTTC. It is translated as CAWGGGREQFF.

This clone appeared a single time. The rearrangement joins TRBV20-1 to TRBJ1-1, with D tentatively TRBD1 (5 bases). The V and J ends lost 6 bases and 1 base respectively, with 6 bases between them. Germline V lookup: CDR1 DFQATT, CDR2 SNEGSKA (reference sequence). This CDR3 spans 11 amino acids. The DNA for the CDR3 is TGCAGTGCGGGGCAGAACACTGAAGCTTTCTTT. It codes for CSAGQNTEAFF.

The rearrangement joins TRBV9 to TRBJ2-7; D is unresolved. The CDR3 runs 11 residues. In germline, CDR1 is SGDLS, CDR2 YYNGEE. V shed 3 bases and J shed 6 bases, with 7 bases lying between them. For the CDR3, the DNA is TGTGCCAGCAGCGCTGACTCCGAGCAGTACTTC. This translates into CASSADSEQYF.

The CDR3 DNA reads TGTGCCAGCAGCCCCCGAGGGGGTTTCGATGGCTACACCTTC. Its translation: CASSPRGGFDGYTF. The chain carries TRBV5-4 and TRBJ1-2, with D possibly TRBD1 on 6 matching bases. Germline CDR1 and CDR2: SGHNT and YYREEE (reference sequence). V lost 4 bases, J lost 6 bases, and 16 bases lay in between. CDR3 length: 14 amino acids.

The chain couples TRBV5-4 to TRBJ2-5; no firm D call. This CDR3 comprises 15 residues. Per germline, CDR1 SGHNT and CDR2 YYREEE (reference sequence). The V gene lost 5 bases and the J gene lost 1 base, with 15 bases spanning the gap. The CDR3 DNA sequence: TGTGCCAGCAGTAACGACGCGGATTTCCAAGAGACCCAGTACTTC. Translated: CASSNDADFQETQYF.

This clone was counted only a few times. The chain couples TRBV2 to TRBJ2-2; a possible D gene is TRBD2 (6 bases). This CDR3 region has 12 residues. Germline V gene lookup returns CDR1 SNHLY and CDR2 FYNNEI. V was clipped by 10 bases and J by 6 bases, with 12 bases between them. The CDR3 DNA reads TGTGCCACCGAACGACTAGCCGGGGAGCTGTTTTTT. Translating gives CATERLAGELFF.

This clone was detected only once. V gene TRBV5-1 combines with J gene TRBJ2-1; 7 bases map to TRBD2. V gave up 4 bases and J gave up 5 bases; unmatched junction bases: 9. Germline V gene data show CDR1 as SGHRS and CDR2 as YFSETQ. There are 15 residues in the CDR3. Here the CDR3 DNA reads TGCGCCAGCAGCCCTAGGCGGGAGAGAGACAATGAGCAGTTCTTC. This sequence encodes CASSPRRERDNEQFF.

There are a few counts of this clone. The rearrangement joins TRBV15 to TRBJ2-3; TRBD2 matches 7 bases. The V gene's germline CDR1 is LNHNV and CDR2 YYDKDF (reference sequence). J gave up 1 base and V 2 bases, and 6 bases lay outside the gene matches. The CDR3 has 16 residues. CDR3 sequence: CATSRLGAGCTDTQYF. CDR3 nucleotide sequence: TGTGCCACCAGCAGATTAGGAGCGGGGTGCACAGATACGCAGTATTTT.

This clone was counted between two and nine times. The rearrangement uses TRBV19 and TRBJ2-7; 7 nucleotides agree with TRBD1. With 3 bases clipped from V and 1 base from J, the junction kept 3 bases outside the gene matches. Germline V gene lookup returns CDR1 LNHDA and CDR2 SQIVND (reference sequence). The CDR3 sequence is 14 residues long. CDR3: CASSIPGQSYEQYF. The CDR3, as DNA: TGTGCCAGTAGTATCCCGGGACAGTCCTACGAGCAGTACTTC. Looking up the rest from reference TRBV19 and TRBJ2-7 gives the full variable domain: DGGITQSPKYLFRKEGQNVTLSCEQNLNHDAMYWYRQDPGQGLRLIYYSQIVNDFQKGDIAEGYSVSREKKESFPLTVTSAQKNPTAFYLCASSIPGQSYEQYFGPGTRLTVT.

V and J are TRBV29-1 and TRBJ1-2; maybe TRBD1 (5 bases). CDR3 size: 11 residues. Germline V CDR1 and CDR2: SQVTM, ANQGSEA. V was trimmed by 8 bases and J by 8 bases, leaving 15 bases between them. The CDR3 is CSLWGLRGYTF. In DNA, the CDR3 is TGCAGCCTGTGGGGCCTGCGAGGCTACACCTTC.

The chain employs TRBV28 and TRBJ2-7, with 12 nucleotides matching TRBD2. Germline values: CDR1 MDHEN, CDR2 SYDVKM. With V trimmed by 6 bases and J by 2 bases, 8 bases remained unmatched. The CDR3 has 16 residues. DNA of the CDR3: TGTGCCAGCAGCCGCCCCCCTAGCGGGAGGGCCTACGAGCAGTACTTC. This codes for CASSRPPSGRAYEQYF. Complete variable domain (other parts from reference TRBV28 and TRBJ2-7): DVKVTQSSRYLVKRTGEKVFLECVQDMDHENMFWYRQDPGLGLRLIYFSYDVKMKEKGDIPEGYSVSREKKERFSLILESASTNQTSMYLCASSRPPSGRAYEQYFGPGTRLTVT.

This sequence joins TRBV6-5 and TRBJ2-5, with 11 bases aligning to TRBD2. Per the germline V gene, CDR1 is MNHEY and CDR2 is SVGAGI. With 1 base clipped from V and 3 bases from J, the junction kept 4 bases outside the gene matches. The CDR3 spans 16 residues. The CDR3 coding sequence is TGTGCCAGCAGTTACTTCGGGACTAGCGGTGAAGAGACCCAGTACTTC. This sequence encodes CASSYFGTSGEETQYF.

J is TRBJ2-1 and V is TRBV27, with TRBD2 matching 7 bases. Germline CDR1 MNHEY, CDR2 SMNVEV (reference sequence). The V segment lost 5 bases and the J segment 6 bases; nucleotides outside the gene matches: 1. The CDR3 sequence is 12 residues long. CDR3 in DNA: TGTGCCAGCAGTGGACTAGGCAATGAGCAGTTCTTC. This codes for CASSGLGNEQFF.

This clone was found once. This chain connects TRBV5-1 to TRBJ2-2; possibly TRBD1 for D (6 bases). Germline V gives CDR1 SGHRS, CDR2 YFSETQ. The CDR3 totals 16 residues. With 4 bases removed from V and 2 bases from J, the gap between germline ends came to 15 bases. CDR3 amino acids: CASSHTGTSNTGELFF. The CDR3 DNA is TGCGCCAGCAGCCACACCGGGACATCTAACACCGGGGAGCTGTTTTTT.

This chain uses TRBV2 with TRBJ1-2, with no clear D. Trimming removed 4 bases from V and 2 bases from J, with 8 bases in between. This CDR3 has 13 amino acids. Germline values: CDR1 SNHLY, CDR2 FYNNEI. CDR3 sequence: CASSGRINYGYTF. The CDR3 DNA reads TGTGCCAGCAGTGGGCGGATAAACTATGGCTACACCTTC. The whole variable domain, filled in from reference TRBV2 and TRBJ1-2, reads EPEVTQTPSHQVTQMGQEVILRCVPISNHLYFYWYRQILGQKVEFLVSFYNNEISEKSEIFDDQFSVERPDGSNFTLKIRSTKLEDSAMYFCASSGRINYGYTFGSGTRLTVV.

The chain combines TRBV30 with TRBJ1-2; D is unclear. V was pared by 8 bases and J by 8 bases, with 6 bases between. Germline V gives CDR1 GTSNPN, CDR2 SVGIG (reference sequence). The CDR3 spans 8 residues. In nucleotides, the CDR3 is TGTGCCGGCGGGGGCTACACCTTC. It encodes CAGGGYTF.